The clone carrying this TCR beta chain occurred a few times. These data come from a study of T cells in Graves' hyperthyroidism and ophthalmopathy. The germline CDR1 and CDR2 sequences are MDHEN and SYDVKM. The junction had 20 bases not matched to a gene; V was cut back by 4 bases and J by 8 bases. This CDR3 is built from 18 residues. RNA transcripts were the template for amplifying TCR beta CDR3 regions. TCR CDR3 regions were first amplified by RT-PCR with HTBI primers. MiXCR, run by TCRdb on the multiplex PCR reads, gives a single entry per CDR3 protein. The sample gives approximately 200,000 distinct CDR3 sequences, roughly 18% of which show up once; around 43% is in the top ten.

The V and J genes are TRBV28 and TRBJ1-5; 7 bases are shared with TRBD1. The source of this sequence is a man between 40 and 49 years old with Graves' hyperthyroidism. The sequenced sample consisted of blood. The DNA of the CDR3 is TGTGCCAGCAGTTCTGTGCCTTTCGACGACAGGGTGGGGAAGCCCCAGCATTTT. It encodes CASSSVPFDDRVGKPQHF.